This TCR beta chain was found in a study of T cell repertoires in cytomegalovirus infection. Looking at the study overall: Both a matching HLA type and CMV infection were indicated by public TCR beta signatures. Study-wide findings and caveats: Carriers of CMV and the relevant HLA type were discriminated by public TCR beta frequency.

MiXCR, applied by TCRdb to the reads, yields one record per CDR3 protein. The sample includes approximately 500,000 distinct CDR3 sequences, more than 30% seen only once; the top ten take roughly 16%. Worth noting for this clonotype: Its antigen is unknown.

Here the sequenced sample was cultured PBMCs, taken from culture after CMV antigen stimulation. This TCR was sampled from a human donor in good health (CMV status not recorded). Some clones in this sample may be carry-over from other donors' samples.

The CDR3 sequence is CATSDLDRGDYNEQFF. The DNA for the CDR3 is TGTGCCACCAGTGATTTGGACAGGGGGGATTACAATGAGCAGTTCTTC. V usage is TRBV24-1 and J usage is TRBJ2-1, with TRBD1 matching over 9 bases. Losses at the gene ends were 0 bases for V and 4 bases for J; bases not matched to a gene: 3. CDR3 size: 16 residues. Per the germline V gene, CDR1 is KGHDR and CDR2 is SFDVKD.